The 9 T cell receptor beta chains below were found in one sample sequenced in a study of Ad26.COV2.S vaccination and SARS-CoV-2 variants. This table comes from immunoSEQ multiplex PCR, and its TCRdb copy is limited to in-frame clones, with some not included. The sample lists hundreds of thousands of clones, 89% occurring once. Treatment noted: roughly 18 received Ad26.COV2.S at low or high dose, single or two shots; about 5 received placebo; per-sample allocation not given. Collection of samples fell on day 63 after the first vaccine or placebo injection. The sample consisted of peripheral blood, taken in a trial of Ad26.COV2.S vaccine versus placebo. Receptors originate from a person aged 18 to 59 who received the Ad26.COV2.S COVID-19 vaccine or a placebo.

The CDR3 sequence: CASSQGTSGRISYNEQFF. DNA of the CDR3: TGTGCCAGCAGCCAAGGGACTAGCGGGAGGATCTCCTACAATGAGCAGTTCTTC. This chain joins TRBV3-1 (or the pseudogene TRBV3-2) and TRBJ2-1, with 14 bases that match TRBD2. Germline lookup yields CDR1 LGHDT and CDR2 YNNKEL (reference sequence). V was clipped by 1 base and J by 0 bases; unmatched bases: 2. The CDR3 covers 18 residues.

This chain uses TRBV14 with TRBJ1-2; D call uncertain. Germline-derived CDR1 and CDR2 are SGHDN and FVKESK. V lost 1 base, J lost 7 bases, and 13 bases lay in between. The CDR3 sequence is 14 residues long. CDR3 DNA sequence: TGTGCCAGCAGCCAAGGTCCTCCCGGTGGTGGCTACACCTTC. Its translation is CASSQGPPGGGYTF.

CDR3 sequence (DNA): TGTGCCAGCAGCCTGGACAGGGCTGGCTACACCTTC. It specifies CASSLDRAGYTF. The chain recombines TRBV7-9 with TRBJ1-2; the match to TRBD1 covers 8 bases. Germline V gene data show CDR1 as SEHNR and CDR2 as FQNEAQ (reference sequence). Trimming at V came to 5 bases and at J to 7 bases, leaving 3 bases not matched to a gene. This CDR3 has 12 residues. Looking up the rest from reference TRBV7-9 and TRBJ1-2 gives the full variable domain: DTGVSQNPRHKITKRGQNVTFRCDPISEHNRLYWYRQTLGQGPEFLTYFQNEAQLEKSRLLSDRFSAERPKGSFSTLEIQRTEQGDSAMYLCASSLDRAGYTFGSGTRLTVV.

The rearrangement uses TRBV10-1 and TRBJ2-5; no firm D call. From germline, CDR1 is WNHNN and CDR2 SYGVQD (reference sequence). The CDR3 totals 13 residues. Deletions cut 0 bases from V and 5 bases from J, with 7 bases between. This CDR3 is CASSESGLETQYF. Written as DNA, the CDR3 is TGCGCCAGCAGTGAGTCTGGGTTGGAGACCCAGTACTTC.

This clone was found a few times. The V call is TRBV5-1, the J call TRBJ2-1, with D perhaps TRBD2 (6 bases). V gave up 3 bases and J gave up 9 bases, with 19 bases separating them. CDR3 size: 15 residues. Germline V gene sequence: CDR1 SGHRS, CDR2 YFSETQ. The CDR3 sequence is CASSWERGSDGEQFF. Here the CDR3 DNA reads TGCGCCAGCAGCTGGGAACGGGGGAGTGACGGTGAGCAGTTCTTC.

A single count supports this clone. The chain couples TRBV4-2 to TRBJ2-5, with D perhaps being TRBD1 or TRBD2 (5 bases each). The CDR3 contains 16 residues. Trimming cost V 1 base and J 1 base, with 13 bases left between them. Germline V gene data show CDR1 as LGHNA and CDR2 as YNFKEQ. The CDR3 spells CASSQGIRGAQETQYF. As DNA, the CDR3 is TGTGCCAGCAGCCAAGGTATCAGAGGGGCCCAAGAGACCCAGTACTTC.

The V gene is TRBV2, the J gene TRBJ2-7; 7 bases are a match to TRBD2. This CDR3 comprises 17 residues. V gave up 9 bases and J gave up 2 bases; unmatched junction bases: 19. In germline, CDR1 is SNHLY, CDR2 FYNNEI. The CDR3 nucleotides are TGTGCCAGTAACCCGCCTACTGGGGGGGTTCGGCCCTACGAGCAGTACTTC. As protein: CASNPPTGGVRPYEQYF.

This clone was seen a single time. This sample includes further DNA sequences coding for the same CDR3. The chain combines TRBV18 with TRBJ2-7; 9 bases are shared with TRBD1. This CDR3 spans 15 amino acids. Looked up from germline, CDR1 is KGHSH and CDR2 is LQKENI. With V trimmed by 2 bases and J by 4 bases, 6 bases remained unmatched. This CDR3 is CASSPGTGSGYEQYF. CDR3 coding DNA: TGTGCCAGCTCACCAGGGACAGGGTCGGGTTACGAGCAGTACTTC.

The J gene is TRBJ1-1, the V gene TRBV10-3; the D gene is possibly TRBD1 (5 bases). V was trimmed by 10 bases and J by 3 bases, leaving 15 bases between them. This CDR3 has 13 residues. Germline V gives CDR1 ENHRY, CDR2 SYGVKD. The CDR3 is CATLSLGDTEAFF. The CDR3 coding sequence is TGTGCCACTCTCAGTTTGGGGGACACTGAAGCTTTCTTT.